These T cell receptor beta chains were read from a single sample in a study of T cells in Graves' hyperthyroidism and ophthalmopathy. TCRdb fed the multiplex PCR reads into MiXCR, producing one record per CDR3 protein. This repertoire shows about 660,000 distinct CDR3 sequences, 40% to 55% found once; its top ten account for less than 9%. Specimen: peripheral blood or thyroid tissue (not recorded which). The receptor source for this set is an adult man with Graves' disease, either hyperthyroidism or ophthalmopathy (not recorded which). CDR3s include the opening cysteine and the closing phenylalanine or tryptophan. The order of the fields is D gene, clone size, J gene, V gene, CDR3 DNA, CDR3 protein. D genes are given only for firm matches. Size is stated for part of the rows, as once, few or many counts, or as a class when the clone is expanded.

-	few	TRBJ2-2	TRBV9	TGTGCCAGCAGCGGATCCGGGACGGGGAGCACCGGGGAGCTGTTTTTT	CASSGSGTGSTGELFF
-	-	TRBJ2-7	TRBV10-3	TGTGCCATCGGTCACCCAGAAGCTTTCTATGGAGAGCAGTACTTC	CAIGHPEAFYGEQYF
TRBD1	few	TRBJ1-2	TRBV7-6	TGTGCCAGCAGCTTAGGAACAGGGGGCACTGGCTACACCTTC	CASSLGTGGTGYTF
-	-	TRBJ2-7	TRBV5-1	TGCGCCAGCAGCTTGGTTGGGGGAGGACCTAGCGAGCAGTACTTC	CASSLVGGGPSEQYF
-	-	TRBJ1-2	TRBV20-1	TGCAGTGCTAGTCAGCCAGGGATGTCTTACTATGGCTACACCTTC	CSASQPGMSYYGYTF
-	-	TRBJ1-3	TRBV20-1	TGCAGTGCCTCACAACCCAACTCTGGAAACACCATATATTTT	CSASQPNSGNTIYF
TRBD2	-	TRBJ2-7	TRBV29-1	TGCAGCGTCCGTGGGGGGGGAGACGAGCAGTACTTC	CSVRGGGDEQYF
TRBD1	few	TRBJ1-3	TRBV2	TGTGCCAGCAGTGGCATGGACAGGACACCTTACTCTGGAAACACCATATATTTT	CASSGMDRTPYSGNTIYF
TRBD1	-	TRBJ1-1	TRBV7-9	TGTGCCAGCAGCTTGGGGAGCGGACAGGGGGCCACTGAAGCTTTCTTT	CASSLGSGQGATEAFF
TRBD1	many	TRBJ1-2	TRBV25-1	TGTGCCAGCAGTGGACAGGGGGCGGGGAACTATGGCTACACCTTC	CASSGQGAGNYGYTF
-	many	TRBJ2-6	TRBV19	TGTGCCAGTGGAAGAGGCGGAATCGGGGCCAACGTCCTGACTTTC	CASGRGGIGANVLTF
-	few	TRBJ1-2	TRBV3-1	TGTGCCAGCAGCCAAGGATTCGACGAGCCTACCTTC	CASSQGFDEPTF
-	-	TRBJ2-5	TRBV12-3/TRBV12-4	TGTGCCAGCAGCTTTTCAGGGAAAGAGACCCAGTACTTC	CASSFSGKETQYF
TRBD1	few	TRBJ1-3	TRBV13	TGTGCCAGCAGCTCCGAGGACAGGGGAGCTGGAAACACCATATATTTT	CASSSEDRGAGNTIYF
-	-	TRBJ2-7	TRBV7-2	TGTGCCAGCAGCCCAGGAACGGGGTGGGGGAGCTCCTACGAGCAGTACTTC	CASSPGTGWGSSYEQYF
TRBD1	-	TRBJ1-1	TRBV7-9	TGTGCCAGCAGGTTTGATCAGGGGGCCAACACTGAAGCTTTCTTT	CASRFDQGANTEAFF
TRBD2	many	TRBJ2-2	TRBV24-1	TGTGCCACCAGTGGTGGGCTAGCGGGCACCGGGGAGCTGTTTTTT	CATSGGLAGTGELFF
-	few	TRBJ1-1	TRBV9	TGTGCCAGCAGCGTAGGAAGAGGAGGGGTCCCTGAAGCTTTCTTT	CASSVGRGGVPEAFF
-	many	TRBJ2-6	TRBV7-8	TGTGCCAGCAGCTTAACCCGGACAGACGTCCTGACTTTC	CASSLTRTDVLTF
-	many	TRBJ1-1	TRBV25-1	TGTGCCAGCAGTCGGGTGGCGAACACTGAAGCTTTCTTT	CASSRVANTEAFF
-	-	TRBJ1-6	TRBV12-3/TRBV12-4	TGTGCCAGCAGAACCGGACAGAGCTCCTATAATTCACCCCTCCACTTT	CASRTGQSSYNSPLHF
-	-	TRBJ1-2	TRBV6-8	TGTGTTAGTGGGTCAAAAACCTCGGGAGGAGGCTACACCTTC	CVSGSKTSGGGYTF
TRBD1	-	TRBJ1-4	TRBV29-1	TGCAGCGTTGAAGGGGGACAGGAAAAACTGTTTTTT	CSVEGGQEKLFF
-	few	TRBJ1-1	TRBV10-3	TGTGCCATCAGTGAGTCTCAGACAATGAACACTGAAGCTTTCTTT	CAISESQTMNTEAFF
TRBD1	-	TRBJ1-1	TRBV10-3	TGTGCCAGCAGTTATCGGGACAGCTACACTGAAGCTTTCTTT	CASSYRDSYTEAFF
TRBD1	many	TRBJ2-5	TRBV24-1	TGTGCCACCAGTGATTTGGGGACAGGCGGTCAAGAGACCCAGTACTTC	CATSDLGTGGQETQYF
TRBD1	-	TRBJ1-1	TRBV5-1	TGCGCCAGCAGCGTCACGGGACAGGGACACACTGAAGCTTTCTTT	CASSVTGQGHTEAFF
TRBD2	-	TRBJ2-7	TRBV2	TGTGCCAGTAGTGGGACTAGCATCGAGCAGTACTTC	CASSGTSIEQYF
-	-	TRBJ1-5	TRBV5-1	TGCGCCAGCAGCAAGGGGCCAGGGGACGGTCAGCCCCAGCATTTT	CASSKGPGDGQPQHF
-	-	TRBJ2-6	TRBV15	TGTGCCAGCAGCGGCCTCCCGGTACCCTCTGGGGCCAACGTCCTGACTTTC	CASSGLPVPSGANVLTF
-	-	TRBJ2-7	TRBV7-2	TGTGCCTGGAGTAGCGCCTACGAGCAGTACTTC	CAWSSAYEQYF
-	-	TRBJ1-3	TRBV5-1	TGCGCCAGCAGCTTGGCCGGGACAACTGGAAACACCATATATTTT	CASSLAGTTGNTIYF
-	many	TRBJ1-5	TRBV10-3	TGTGCCATCAGTGACCCTAGGACGGAGAATCAGCCCCAGCATTTT	CAISDPRTENQPQHF
-	-	TRBJ1-1	TRBV9	TGTGCCAGCAGCGTAGGGTGGGGTTTGAACACTGAAGCTTTCTTT	CASSVGWGLNTEAFF
-	-	TRBJ2-5	TRBV2	TGTGCCAGCAGTGAAAGGCAGGGAGGCCAGCCCCAGTACTTC	CASSERQGGQPQYF
-	many	TRBJ1-1	TRBV2	TGTGCCAGCAGTGATTCAGGGGATCGAGCTGAAGCTTTCTTT	CASSDSGDRAEAFF
TRBD1	few	TRBJ1-1	TRBV12-3/TRBV12-4	TGTGCCAGCAGTTCTCGACAGATCACGTCCCGGGACAGGGAGGAAGCTTTCTTT	CASSSRQITSRDREEAFF
-	-	TRBJ1-5	TRBV19	TGTGCCAGTAGCCCTTCCATGTCGGGGAATCAGCCCCAGCATTTT	CASSPSMSGNQPQHF
-	-	TRBJ1-3	TRBV10-3	TGTGCCATCAGGGTGGGTTCTGGAAACACCATATATTTT	CAIRVGSGNTIYF
-	-	TRBJ1-6	TRBV25-1	TGTGCCAGCCCCCCCGGGGCGGCGGATTCACCCCTCCACTTT	CASPPGAADSPLHF
-	-	TRBJ2-2	TRBV5-1	TGCGCCAGCAGCTTGGATGACAGGAACACCGGGGAGCTGTTTTTT	CASSLDDRNTGELFF
-	-	TRBJ1-2	TRBV10-3	TGTGCCATCAGTGACCAGACAGAGAAGAACTATGGCTACACCTTC	CAISDQTEKNYGYTF
-	few	TRBJ1-5	TRBV19	TGTGCCAGTAGTGTTTCCGGGACATCTCGACCCCAGCATTTT	CASSVSGTSRPQHF
-	-	TRBJ2-6	TRBV20-1	TGCAGTGCTAGAGATGGCGATTCCGACGTCCTGACTTTC	CSARDGDSDVLTF
-	-	TRBJ2-7	TRBV10-3	TGTGCCATCAGTGAGTCGGGTACCGTCCTCGAGCAGTACTTC	CAISESGTVLEQYF
TRBD1	many	TRBJ1-4	TRBV29-1	TGCAGCCTCCAGACAGGGGGCCAGGAAAAACTGTTTTTT	CSLQTGGQEKLFF
TRBD1	many	TRBJ1-1	TRBV29-1	TGCAGCGTCGACCGGACAGGGATGGGGTCTGAAGCTTTCTTT	CSVDRTGMGSEAFF
-	-	TRBJ1-5	TRBV2	TGTGCCAGCAGTATACAGCACAATCAGCCCCAGCATTTT	CASSIQHNQPQHF